Sequencing of this TCR beta chain was carried out in a study of shared clonotypes between healthy human individuals. Looking at the study overall: CD4 naive cells filled three plates per donor, CD4 memory three, CD8 naive two and CD8 memory one.

TCRdb keeps only in-frame clones here, not all; method: immunoSEQ multiplex PCR. Among roughly 760,000 clones listed, approximately 74% were seen once. The CDR3 runs 14 residues. Germline CDR1 reads SGHTA; CDR2 reads FQGTGA. J was trimmed by 6 bases and V by 5 bases; bases with no gene match: 7. From CD4+ cells came CD45RA+ naive and CD45RA-negative memory subsets. This TCR came from a woman aged 25-40 years in good health. The material sequenced was memory CD4+ T cells sorted from blood. Subset given: CD45RA-negative fraction. J is TRBJ2-1 and V is TRBV7-3; 7 bases map to TRBD2. CDR3 coding DNA: TGTGCCAGCAGCACCCCGACTAGCCCCAATGAGCAGTTCTTC. This codes for CASSTPTSPNEQFF. The full variable domain, its missing parts supplied by reference TRBV7-3 and TRBJ2-1, is GAGVSQTPSNKVTEKGKYVELRCDPISGHTALYWYRQSLGQGPEFLIYFQGTGAADDSGLPNDRFFAVRPEGSVSTLKIQRTERGDSAVYLCASSTPTSPNEQFFGPGTRLTVL.